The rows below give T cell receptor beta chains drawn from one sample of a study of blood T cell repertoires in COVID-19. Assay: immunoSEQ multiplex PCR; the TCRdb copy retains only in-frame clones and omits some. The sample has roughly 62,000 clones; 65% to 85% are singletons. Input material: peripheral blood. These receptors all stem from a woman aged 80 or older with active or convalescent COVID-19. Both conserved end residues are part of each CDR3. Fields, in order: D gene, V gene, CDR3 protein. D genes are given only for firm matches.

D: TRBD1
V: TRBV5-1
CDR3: CASSDPGQGDEQYF

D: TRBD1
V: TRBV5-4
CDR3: CASSLTGGPYEQYF

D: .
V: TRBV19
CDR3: CATSEQSNQPQHF

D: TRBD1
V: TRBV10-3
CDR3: CATRTGTSTDTQYF

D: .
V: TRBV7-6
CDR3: CASSFLFGQIIYEQYF

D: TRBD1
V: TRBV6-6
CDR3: CASSYTGTGNYGYTF

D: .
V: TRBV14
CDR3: CASSRFQGNTGELFF

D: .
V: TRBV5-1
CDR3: CASSLYRGLADTQYF

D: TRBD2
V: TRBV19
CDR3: CASSTSSGGPPYEQYF

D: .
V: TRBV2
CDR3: CASSEVRSETQYF

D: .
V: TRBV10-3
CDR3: CAISDGFGGLGYTF

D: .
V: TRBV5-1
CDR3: CASSLVRGTGNTIYF

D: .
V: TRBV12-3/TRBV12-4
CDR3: CASTSYNEQFF

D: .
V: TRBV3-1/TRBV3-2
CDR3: CASSQSRDSNQPQHF

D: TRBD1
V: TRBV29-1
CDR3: CSVDYNRGLTEAFF

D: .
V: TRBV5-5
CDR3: CASSLGGDTQYF

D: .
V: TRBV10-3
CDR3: CAISGTDGSYGYTF